This is a list of T cell receptor beta chains from one sample in a study of cytomegalovirus exposure and HLA in healthy donors. Sequencing was performed with immunoSEQ multiplex PCR; in TCRdb, only in-frame clones are kept and a portion is missing. The sample lists approximately 160,000 clones, roughly 82% seen once, with 5.5% to 6% in the top ten. The sample taken for sequencing was PBMCs. The receptors were gathered from a man aged 30 to 39 in good health and CMV-seropositive. Each CDR3 is given without its conserved first and last residue. A D gene is named only where the DNA matches it firmly.

v_call: TRBV7-2; j_call: TRBJ1-3; cdr3_length: 12; d_call: -; cdr3_aa: ASSQTARGNTIY
v_call: TRBV5-6; j_call: TRBJ1-1; cdr3_length: 11; d_call: -; cdr3_aa: ASSLGTGGEAF
v_call: TRBV11-2; j_call: TRBJ1-1; cdr3_length: 11; d_call: -; cdr3_aa: ASSLGGRTEAF
v_call: TRBV5-1; j_call: TRBJ2-5; cdr3_length: 12; d_call: -; cdr3_aa: ASSLAGGLETQY
v_call: TRBV5-4; j_call: TRBJ1-1; cdr3_length: 13; d_call: TRBD1; cdr3_aa: ASGDRGATNTEAF
v_call: TRBV27; j_call: TRBJ2-2; cdr3_length: 13; d_call: -; cdr3_aa: ASSLRGLPTGELF
v_call: TRBV11-3; j_call: TRBJ2-1; cdr3_length: 12; d_call: TRBD2; cdr3_aa: ASSIVSGSNEQF
v_call: TRBV11-1; j_call: TRBJ2-2; cdr3_length: 14; d_call: TRBD2; cdr3_aa: ASSSRSSGATGELF
v_call: TRBV11-3; j_call: TRBJ2-7; cdr3_length: 13; d_call: TRBD2; cdr3_aa: ASSWTSGRGNEQY
v_call: TRBV5-6; j_call: TRBJ2-1; cdr3_length: 12; d_call: TRBD2; cdr3_aa: ASSASGRYNEQF
v_call: TRBV7-2; j_call: TRBJ2-2; cdr3_length: 16; d_call: TRBD1; cdr3_aa: ASSFWRGTGDGTGELF
v_call: TRBV11-1; j_call: TRBJ2-7; cdr3_length: 13; d_call: TRBD1; cdr3_aa: ASSPHGTGGYEQY
v_call: TRBV28; j_call: TRBJ2-7; cdr3_length: 13; d_call: TRBD1; cdr3_aa: ASRDDRGLDYEQY
v_call: TRBV27; j_call: TRBJ1-4; cdr3_length: 13; d_call: TRBD1; cdr3_aa: ASSSAGTGWEKLF
v_call: TRBV15; j_call: TRBJ1-6; cdr3_length: 11; d_call: -; cdr3_aa: ATSSSVNSPLH
v_call: TRBV27; j_call: TRBJ2-7; cdr3_length: 9; d_call: -; cdr3_aa: ASSPGGEQY
v_call: TRBV6-5; j_call: TRBJ1-6; cdr3_length: 11; d_call: TRBD1; cdr3_aa: ASSVGQLAALH
v_call: TRBV4-1; j_call: TRBJ2-1; cdr3_length: 15; d_call: -; cdr3_aa: ASSRGATGLSYNEQF
v_call: TRBV9; j_call: TRBJ2-7; cdr3_length: 11; d_call: TRBD2; cdr3_aa: ASSSGTSGRLY
v_call: TRBV2; j_call: TRBJ2-1; cdr3_length: 12; d_call: -; cdr3_aa: ASSEVGAVNEQF
v_call: TRBV27; j_call: TRBJ2-3; cdr3_length: 13; d_call: -; cdr3_aa: ASSLTGRSTDTQY
v_call: TRBV5-1; j_call: TRBJ2-1; cdr3_length: 14; d_call: TRBD2; cdr3_aa: ASSQRREASYNEQF
v_call: TRBV9; j_call: TRBJ2-7; cdr3_length: 11; d_call: -; cdr3_aa: ASSAGSTREQY
v_call: TRBV18; j_call: TRBJ1-6; cdr3_length: 16; d_call: TRBD1; cdr3_aa: ASSSRDRGGSYNSPLH
v_call: TRBV28; j_call: TRBJ1-5; cdr3_length: 13; d_call: -; cdr3_aa: ASSFPGASNQPQH
v_call: TRBV11-2; j_call: TRBJ1-6; cdr3_length: 13; d_call: -; cdr3_aa: ASSLSGRDGSTLH
v_call: TRBV6-5; j_call: TRBJ1-1; cdr3_length: 12; d_call: TRBD1; cdr3_aa: ASRTGQGDTEAF
v_call: TRBV11-2; j_call: TRBJ1-4; cdr3_length: 13; d_call: TRBD1; cdr3_aa: ASSFTGTDDEKLF
v_call: TRBV7-9; j_call: TRBJ2-7; cdr3_length: 12; d_call: TRBD2; cdr3_aa: ASSLVSGAYEQY
v_call: TRBV5-1; j_call: TRBJ1-1; cdr3_length: 13; d_call: -; cdr3_aa: ASSPWGGLNTEAF
v_call: TRBV2; j_call: TRBJ1-5; cdr3_length: 11; d_call: TRBD1; cdr3_aa: ASTTGGFQPQH
v_call: TRBV28; j_call: TRBJ2-1; cdr3_length: 17; d_call: TRBD2; cdr3_aa: ASSSPGLAGLAIYNEQF
v_call: TRBV5-8; j_call: TRBJ2-5; cdr3_length: 14; d_call: TRBD1; cdr3_aa: ASSLDPDRGRETQY
v_call: TRBV7-2; j_call: TRBJ1-5; cdr3_length: 11; d_call: -; cdr3_aa: ASSRDTKQPQH
v_call: TRBV27; j_call: TRBJ2-1; cdr3_length: 10; d_call: -; cdr3_aa: ASSLGGPEQF
v_call: TRBV12-5; j_call: TRBJ2-1; cdr3_length: 11; d_call: -; cdr3_aa: ASGLGTGAEQF
v_call: TRBV5-8; j_call: TRBJ2-7; cdr3_length: 12; d_call: -; cdr3_aa: ASSLARKTYEQY
v_call: TRBV5-1; j_call: TRBJ2-1; cdr3_length: 13; d_call: TRBD2; cdr3_aa: ASSLAPSGRDEQF
v_call: TRBV30; j_call: TRBJ1-6; cdr3_length: 11; d_call: -; cdr3_aa: AWSPRVGSPLH
v_call: TRBV7-6; j_call: TRBJ2-1; cdr3_length: 15; d_call: TRBD1; cdr3_aa: ASSSGTGGVLDNEQF
v_call: TRBV5-6; j_call: TRBJ1-2; cdr3_length: 12; d_call: -; cdr3_aa: ASSAGVFNYGYT
v_call: TRBV7-2; j_call: TRBJ2-3; cdr3_length: 12; d_call: -; cdr3_aa: ASSLVVAPDTQY
v_call: TRBV30; j_call: TRBJ2-7; cdr3_length: 13; d_call: TRBD1; cdr3_aa: AWSLGQGNSYEQY
v_call: TRBV7-2; j_call: TRBJ2-3; cdr3_length: 13; d_call: TRBD2; cdr3_aa: ASSLGTSGRDTQY
v_call: TRBV29-1; j_call: TRBJ2-3; cdr3_length: 10; d_call: -; cdr3_aa: SLGGGEDTQY